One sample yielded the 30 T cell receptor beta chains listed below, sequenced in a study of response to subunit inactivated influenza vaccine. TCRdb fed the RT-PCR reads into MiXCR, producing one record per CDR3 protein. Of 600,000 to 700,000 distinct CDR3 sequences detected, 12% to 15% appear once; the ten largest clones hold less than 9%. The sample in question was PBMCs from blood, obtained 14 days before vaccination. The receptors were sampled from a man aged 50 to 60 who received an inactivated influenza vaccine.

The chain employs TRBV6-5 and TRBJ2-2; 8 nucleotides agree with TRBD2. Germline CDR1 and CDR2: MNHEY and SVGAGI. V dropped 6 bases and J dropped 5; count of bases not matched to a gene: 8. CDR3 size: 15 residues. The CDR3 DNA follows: TGTGCCAGCAGAGACTCGGGGGGGATTACCGGGGAGCTGTTTTTT. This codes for CASRDSGGITGELFF.

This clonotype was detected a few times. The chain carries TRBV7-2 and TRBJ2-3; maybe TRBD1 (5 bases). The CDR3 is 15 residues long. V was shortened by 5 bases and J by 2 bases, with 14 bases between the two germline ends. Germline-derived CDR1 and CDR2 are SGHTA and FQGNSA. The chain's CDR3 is CASSLSQGLTDTQYF. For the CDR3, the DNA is TGTGCCAGCAGCCTATCCCAGGGCCTCACAGATACGCAGTATTTT.

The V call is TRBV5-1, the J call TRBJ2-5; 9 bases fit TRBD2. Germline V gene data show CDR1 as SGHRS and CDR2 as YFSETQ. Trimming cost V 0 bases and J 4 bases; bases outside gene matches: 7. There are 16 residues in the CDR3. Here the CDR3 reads CASSLEPAGGTETQYF. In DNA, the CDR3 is TGCGCCAGCAGCTTGGAGCCGGCGGGAGGGACAGAGACCCAGTACTTC. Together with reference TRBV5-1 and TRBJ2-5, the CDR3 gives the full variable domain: KAGVTQTPRYLIKTRGQQVTLSCSPISGHRSVSWYQQTPGQGLQFLFEYFSETQRNKGNFPGRFSGRQFSNSRSEMNVSTLELGDSALYLCASSLEPAGGTETQYFGPGTRLLVL.

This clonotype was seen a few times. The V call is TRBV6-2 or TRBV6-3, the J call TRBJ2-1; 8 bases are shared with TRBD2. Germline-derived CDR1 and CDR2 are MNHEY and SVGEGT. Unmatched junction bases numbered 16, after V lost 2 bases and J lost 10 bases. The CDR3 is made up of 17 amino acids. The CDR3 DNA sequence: TGTGCCAGCAGTTACCGGCTAGGGTCTAGCGGGCCCGTGGAGCAGTTCTTC. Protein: CASSYRLGSSGPVEQFF.

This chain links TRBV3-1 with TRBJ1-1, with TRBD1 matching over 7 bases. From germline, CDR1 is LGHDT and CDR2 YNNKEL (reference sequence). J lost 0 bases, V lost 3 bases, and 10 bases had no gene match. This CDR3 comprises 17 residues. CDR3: CASSQGRDSYMNTEAFF. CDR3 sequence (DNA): TGTGCCAGCAGCCAGGGCCGGGACAGCTACATGAACACTGAAGCTTTCTTT.

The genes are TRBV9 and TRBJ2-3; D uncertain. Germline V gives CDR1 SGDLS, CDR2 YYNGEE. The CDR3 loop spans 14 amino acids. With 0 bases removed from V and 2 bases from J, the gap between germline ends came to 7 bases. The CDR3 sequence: CASSVEQPTDTQYF. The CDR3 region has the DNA TGTGCCAGCAGCGTAGAACAGCCCACAGATACGCAGTATTTT. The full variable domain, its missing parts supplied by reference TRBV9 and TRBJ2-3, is DSGVTQTPKHLITATGQRVTLRCSPRSGDLSVYWYQQSLDQGLQFLIQYYNGEERAKGNILERFSAQQFPDLHSELNLSSLELGDSALYFCASSVEQPTDTQYFGPGTRLTVL.

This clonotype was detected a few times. CDR3 in amino acids: CASSATVGGDNEQFF. The CDR3 nucleotides are TGTGCCAGCAGCGCCACGGTGGGGGGGGACAATGAGCAGTTCTTC. This chain links TRBV27 with TRBJ2-1, with 7 bases matching TRBD2. The CDR3 consists of 15 residues. CDR1 MNHEY and CDR2 SMNVEV come from the germline V gene (reference sequence). Unmatched junction bases numbered 10, after V lost 6 bases and J lost 5 bases.

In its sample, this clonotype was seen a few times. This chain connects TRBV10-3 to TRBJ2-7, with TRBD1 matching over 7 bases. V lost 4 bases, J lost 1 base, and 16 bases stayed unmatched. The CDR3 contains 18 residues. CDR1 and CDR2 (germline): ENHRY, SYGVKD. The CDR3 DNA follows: TGTGCCATCAGTGGAATAGGCCCCCGACAGGGAATTTCCTACGAGCAGTACTTC. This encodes CAISGIGPRQGISYEQYF.

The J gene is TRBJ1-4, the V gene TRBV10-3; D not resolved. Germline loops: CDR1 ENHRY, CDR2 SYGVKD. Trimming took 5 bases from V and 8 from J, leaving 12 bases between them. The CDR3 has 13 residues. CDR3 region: CAISSLGYEKLFF. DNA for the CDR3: TGTGCCATCAGTTCATTGGGGTACGAAAAACTGTTTTTT.

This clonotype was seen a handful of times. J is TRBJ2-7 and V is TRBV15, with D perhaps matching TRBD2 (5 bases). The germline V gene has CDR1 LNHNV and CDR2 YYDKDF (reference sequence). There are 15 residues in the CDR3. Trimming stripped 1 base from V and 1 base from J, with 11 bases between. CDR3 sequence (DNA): TGTGCCACCAGCAGAGGAGCGGCCGGATCCTACGAGCAGTACTTC. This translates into CATSRGAAGSYEQYF.

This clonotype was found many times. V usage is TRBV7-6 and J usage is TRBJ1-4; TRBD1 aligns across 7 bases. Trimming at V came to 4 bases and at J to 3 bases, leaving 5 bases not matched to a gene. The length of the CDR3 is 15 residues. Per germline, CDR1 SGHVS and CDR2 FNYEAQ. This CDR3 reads CASSSGQASNEKLFF. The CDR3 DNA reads TGTGCCAGCAGCTCCGGACAGGCCTCTAATGAAAAACTGTTTTTT.

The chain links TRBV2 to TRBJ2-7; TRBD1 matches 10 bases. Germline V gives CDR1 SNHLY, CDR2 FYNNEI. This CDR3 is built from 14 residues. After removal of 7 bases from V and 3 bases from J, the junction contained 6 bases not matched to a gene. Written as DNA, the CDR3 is TGTGCCAGCAAAAGACAGGGGGCAAACTACGAGCAGTACTTC. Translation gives CASKRQGANYEQYF.

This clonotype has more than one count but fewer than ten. DNA of the CDR3: TGTGCCAGCAGGCCTAGCGGGGGGGCCTTCGGGGAGCTGTTTTTT. Translated, it gives CASRPSGGAFGELFF. The chain has TRBV28 and TRBJ2-2; 12 bases match TRBD2. This CDR3 has 15 residues. Trimming removed 6 bases from V and 7 bases from J; junction bases left unmatched: 6. Germline V CDR1 and CDR2: MDHEN, SYDVKM.

CDR3 nucleotide sequence: TGCGCCAGCAGAACAGCTAGCGGTACCGGGGAGCTGTTTTTT. Translated, it gives CASRTASGTGELFF. The gene calls are TRBV5-1 and TRBJ2-2; 7 bases agree with TRBD2. Germline-derived CDR1 and CDR2 are SGHRS and YFSETQ. This CDR3 contains 14 residues. The V gene end was trimmed by 5 bases and the J gene end by 5 bases; junction bases not matched to a gene: 6.

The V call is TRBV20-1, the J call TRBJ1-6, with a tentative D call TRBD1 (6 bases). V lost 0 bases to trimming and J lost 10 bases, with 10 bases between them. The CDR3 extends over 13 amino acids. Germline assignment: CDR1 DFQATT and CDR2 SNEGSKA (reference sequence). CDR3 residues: CSARDTGRSPLHF. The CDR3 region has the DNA TGCAGTGCTAGAGATACAGGGAGGTCACCCCTCCACTTT.

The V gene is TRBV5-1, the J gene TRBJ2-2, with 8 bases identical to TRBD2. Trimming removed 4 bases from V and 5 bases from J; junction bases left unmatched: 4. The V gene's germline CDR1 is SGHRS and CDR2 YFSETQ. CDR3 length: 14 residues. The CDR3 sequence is CASSPGGDTGELFF. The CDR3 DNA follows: TGCGCCAGCAGCCCGGGAGGGGATACCGGGGAGCTGTTTTTT.

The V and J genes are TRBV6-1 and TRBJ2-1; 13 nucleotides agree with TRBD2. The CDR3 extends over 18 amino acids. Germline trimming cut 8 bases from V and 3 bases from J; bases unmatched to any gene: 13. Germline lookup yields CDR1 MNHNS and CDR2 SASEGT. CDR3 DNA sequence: TGTGCCAGCTTACAACCGCAGGGACTAGCGGGGAACTACAATGAGCAGTTCTTC. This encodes CASLQPQGLAGNYNEQFF.

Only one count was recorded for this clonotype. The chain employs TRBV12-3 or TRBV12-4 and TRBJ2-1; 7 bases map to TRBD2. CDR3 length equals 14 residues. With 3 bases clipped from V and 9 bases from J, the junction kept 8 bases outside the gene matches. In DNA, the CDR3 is TGTGCCAGCAGTTTGGGGCGGGAGCGGGCTGAGCAGTTCTTC. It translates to CASSLGRERAEQFF.

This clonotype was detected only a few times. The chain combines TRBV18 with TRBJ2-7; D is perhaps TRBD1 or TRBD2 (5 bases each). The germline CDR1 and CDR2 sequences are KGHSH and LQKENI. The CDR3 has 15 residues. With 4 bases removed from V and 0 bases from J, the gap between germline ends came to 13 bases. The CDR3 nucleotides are TGTGCCAGCTCACTTGCACGGGACCCCTCCTACGAGCAGTACTTC. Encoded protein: CASSLARDPSYEQYF.

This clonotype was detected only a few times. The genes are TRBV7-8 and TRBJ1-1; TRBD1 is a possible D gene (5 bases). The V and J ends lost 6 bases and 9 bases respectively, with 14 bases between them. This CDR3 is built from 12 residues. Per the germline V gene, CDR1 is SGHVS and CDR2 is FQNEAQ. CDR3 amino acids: CASRGRELKAFF. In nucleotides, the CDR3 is TGTGCCAGCAGGGGCAGGGAGCTTAAAGCTTTCTTT.

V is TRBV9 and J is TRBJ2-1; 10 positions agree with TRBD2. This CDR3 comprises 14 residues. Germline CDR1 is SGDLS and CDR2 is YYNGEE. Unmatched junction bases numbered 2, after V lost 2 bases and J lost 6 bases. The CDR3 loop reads CASSVLAGANEQFF. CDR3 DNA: TGTGCCAGCAGCGTCCTAGCGGGAGCCAATGAGCAGTTCTTC.

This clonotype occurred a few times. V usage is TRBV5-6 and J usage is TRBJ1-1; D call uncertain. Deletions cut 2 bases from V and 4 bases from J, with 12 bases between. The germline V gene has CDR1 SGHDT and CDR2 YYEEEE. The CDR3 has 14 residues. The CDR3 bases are TGTGCCAGCAGCTTATACTTAGAGGCCACTGAAGCTTTCTTT. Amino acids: CASSLYLEATEAFF. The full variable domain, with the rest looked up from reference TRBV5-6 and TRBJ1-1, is DAGVTQSPTHLIKTRGQQVTLRCSPKSGHDTVSWYQQALGQGPQFIFQYYEEEERQRGNFPDRFSGHQFPNYSSELNVNALLLGDSALYLCASSLYLEATEAFFGQGTRLTVV.

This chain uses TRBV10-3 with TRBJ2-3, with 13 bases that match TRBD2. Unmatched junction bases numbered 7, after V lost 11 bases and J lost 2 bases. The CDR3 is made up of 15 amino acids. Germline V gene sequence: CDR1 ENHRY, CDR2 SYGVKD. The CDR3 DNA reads TGTGCCGCCCGGACTAGCGGGGGACACACAGATACGCAGTATTTT. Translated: CAARTSGGHTDTQYF.

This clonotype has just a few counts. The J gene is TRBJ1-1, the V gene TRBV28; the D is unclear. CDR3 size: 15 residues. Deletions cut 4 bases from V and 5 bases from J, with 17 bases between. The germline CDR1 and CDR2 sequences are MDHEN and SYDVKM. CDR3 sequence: CASSSPVKQWTEAFF. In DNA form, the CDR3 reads TGTGCCAGCAGTTCTCCAGTGAAACAATGGACTGAAGCTTTCTTT.

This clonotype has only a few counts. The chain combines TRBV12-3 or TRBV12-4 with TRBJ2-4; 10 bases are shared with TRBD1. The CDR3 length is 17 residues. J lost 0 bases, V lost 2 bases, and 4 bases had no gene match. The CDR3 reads CASSLPGQGSAKNIQYF. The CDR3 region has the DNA TGTGCCAGCAGTTTACCGGGACAGGGGTCAGCCAAAAACATTCAGTACTTC.

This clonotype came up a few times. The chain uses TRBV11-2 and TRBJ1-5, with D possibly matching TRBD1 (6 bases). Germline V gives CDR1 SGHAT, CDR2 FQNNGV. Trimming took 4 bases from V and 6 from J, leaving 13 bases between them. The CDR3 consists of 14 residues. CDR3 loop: CASSWGGAGQPQHF. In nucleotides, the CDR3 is TGTGCCAGCAGCTGGGGGGGCGCAGGTCAGCCCCAGCATTTT.

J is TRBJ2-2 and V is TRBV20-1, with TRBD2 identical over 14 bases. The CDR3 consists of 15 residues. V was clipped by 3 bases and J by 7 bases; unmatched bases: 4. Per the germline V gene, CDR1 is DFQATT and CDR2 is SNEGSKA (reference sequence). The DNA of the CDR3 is TGCAGTGCTAGGAGACTAGCGGGAGGGGGCGGGGAGCTGTTTTTT. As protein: CSARRLAGGGGELFF.

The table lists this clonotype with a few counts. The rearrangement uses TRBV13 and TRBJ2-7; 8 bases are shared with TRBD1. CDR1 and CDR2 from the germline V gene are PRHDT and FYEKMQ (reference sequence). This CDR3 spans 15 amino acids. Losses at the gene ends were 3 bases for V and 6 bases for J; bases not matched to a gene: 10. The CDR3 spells CASSFGQGPLGEQYF. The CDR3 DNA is TGTGCCAGCAGCTTTGGACAGGGCCCCCTCGGCGAGCAGTACTTC.

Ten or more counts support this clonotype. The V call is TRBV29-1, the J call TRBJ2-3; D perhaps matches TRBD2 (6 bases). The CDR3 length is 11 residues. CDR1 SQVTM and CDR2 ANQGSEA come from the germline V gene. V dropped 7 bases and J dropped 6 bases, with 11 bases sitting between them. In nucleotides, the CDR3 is TGCAGCGGGGGAGGTCTGGATACGCAGTATTTT. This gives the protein CSGGGLDTQYF.

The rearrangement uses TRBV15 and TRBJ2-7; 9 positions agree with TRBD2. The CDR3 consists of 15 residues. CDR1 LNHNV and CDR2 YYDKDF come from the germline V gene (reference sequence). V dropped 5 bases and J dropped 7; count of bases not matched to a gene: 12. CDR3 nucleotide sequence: TGTGCCACCAGCTACCTAGCGGGACCAGGGGGAGAGCAGTACTTC. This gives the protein CATSYLAGPGGEQYF.